This entry features one TCR beta chain sequence. The antigen is unknown. These data belong to a study of CD8+ T cells in alopecia areata. Separation by sorting yielded CD4+ and CD8+ T cells from PBMCs. Whole-study findings and limits: In patients, TCRs were shared less clearly than in mice, and HLA may possibly be involved.

Germline V gives CDR1 SGHRS, CDR2 YFSETQ. With 3 bases clipped from V and 7 bases from J, the junction kept 13 bases outside the gene matches. CDR3 size: 17 residues. Extracted RNA was reverse transcribed into cDNA, the sequencing template. Some clones are missing from TCRdb's copy, which holds only in-frame ones; the method was immunoSEQ multiplex PCR. The repertoire has some 150,000 clones, approximately 70% of them found once; the top ten carry 11%. V gene TRBV5-1 combines with J gene TRBJ2-1, with 10 bases lining up with TRBD1. Specimen: CD8+ T cells sorted from blood, collected at week 0. This TCR derives from a human donor with alopecia areata. The CDR3 DNA reads TGCGCCAGCAGCTCGCCGGAGACAGGGGGCGCTTTGAATGAGCAGTTCTTC. Translation gives CASSSPETGGALNEQFF. Supplemented by reference TRBV5-1 and TRBJ2-1, the full variable domain reads KAGVTQTPRYLIKTRGQQVTLSCSPISGHRSVSWYQQTPGQGLQFLFEYFSETQRNKGNFPGRFSGRQFSNSRSEMNVSTLELGDSALYLCASSSPETGGALNEQFFGPGTRLTVL.